The T cell receptor (beta chain) described here comes from a study of post-analysis software for immune sequencing data. Study context: Relapsing-remitting, secondary progressive and progressive-relapsing forms made up the multiple sclerosis disease courses. Study-wide points: Batch-matched samples strongly co-clustered by F measure. Significantly lower normalized Chao1 diversity was seen in multiple sclerosis patients than in controls.

Prepared libraries of TCR beta cDNA carried unique molecular identifiers. The yield from around 1 to 10 million T cells was 500,000 or so cDNA molecules in total. Via MiXCR, TCRdb re-called the PCR reads, giving one row per CDR3 protein. Counted here are roughly 600,000 distinct CDR3 sequences, 40% to 50% occurring once; the ten biggest clones make up around 1.7%. This clonotype was found a few times. Its antigen is currently unknown. The sequence came from a girl aged 5 to 17 with multiple sclerosis. The specimen was blood.

CDR3 region: CAISERTGAQSSYEQYF. The CDR3 DNA reads TGTGCCATCAGTGAAAGGACAGGGGCTCAAAGCTCCTACGAGCAGTACTTC. The chain combines TRBV10-3 with TRBJ2-7, with 9 bases aligning to TRBD1. The V gene's germline CDR1 is ENHRY and CDR2 SYGVKD. V trimming: 3 bases; J trimming: 0 bases; junction bases outside the gene matches: 9. CDR3 length: 17 amino acids.